A selection of T cell receptor beta chains follows, all from one sample in a study of blood T cell repertoires in COVID-19. TCRdb keeps only in-frame clones here, not all; method: immunoSEQ multiplex PCR. This table holds 25,000 or so clones, 80% to 90% found once. The sequencing sample was made of peripheral blood. Every receptor here comes from a woman aged 80 or older with active or convalescent COVID-19. Both conserved end residues are part of each CDR3. A D gene is named only where the DNA matches it firmly.

TRBJ1-2,TRBV28,.,TGTGCCAGCAGTTTTGTCGGGGGGCAAAACTATGGCTACACCTTC,CASSFVGGQNYGYTF
TRBJ2-7,TRBV7-6,TRBD2,TGTGCCAGCAGCTTAGCGAGGACTAGCGGTCACCACGAGCAGTACTTC,CASSLARTSGHHEQYF
TRBJ1-5,TRBV28,.,TGTGCCACCTCTATGGGGGGTTGGGATCAGCCCCAGCATTTT,CATSMGGWDQPQHF
TRBJ2-2,TRBV15,.,TGTGCCACCAGCAGAGGATTACTAATCGCGAACACCGGGGAGCTGTTTTTT,CATSRGLLIANTGELFF
TRBJ1-6,TRBV6-6,TRBD1,TGTGCCAGCAGCTCGGGACAGGACGGGGCACCCCTCCACTTT,CASSSGQDGAPLHF
TRBJ1-1,TRBV20-1,TRBD1,TGCAGAGCACAGGGGCCTGAAGCTTTCTTT,CRAQGPEAFF
TRBJ2-5,TRBV6-2/TRBV6-3,TRBD1,TGTGCCAGCAGTAAGAACACAGGGGCATTTAACATAGAGACCCAGTACTTC,CASSKNTGAFNIETQYF
TRBJ1-1,TRBV27,TRBD1,TGTGCCAGCAGTTTAACAGGGGCCCTCGGCGAGGAAGCTTTCTTT,CASSLTGALGEEAFF
TRBJ1-2,TRBV28,.,TGTGCCAGCAACCGGGACACCTACTATGGCTACACCTTC,CASNRDTYYGYTF
TRBJ2-7,TRBV10-1,TRBD1,TGCGCCAGCAGTGAGAGGGGGACAGGGGGCAGGTACGAGCAGTACTTC,CASSERGTGGRYEQYF
TRBJ2-3,TRBV5-5,.,TGTGCCAGCAGCTCCTCGTTGCCGGTAGCGCCGTTCACAGATACGCAGTATTTT,CASSSSLPVAPFTDTQYF